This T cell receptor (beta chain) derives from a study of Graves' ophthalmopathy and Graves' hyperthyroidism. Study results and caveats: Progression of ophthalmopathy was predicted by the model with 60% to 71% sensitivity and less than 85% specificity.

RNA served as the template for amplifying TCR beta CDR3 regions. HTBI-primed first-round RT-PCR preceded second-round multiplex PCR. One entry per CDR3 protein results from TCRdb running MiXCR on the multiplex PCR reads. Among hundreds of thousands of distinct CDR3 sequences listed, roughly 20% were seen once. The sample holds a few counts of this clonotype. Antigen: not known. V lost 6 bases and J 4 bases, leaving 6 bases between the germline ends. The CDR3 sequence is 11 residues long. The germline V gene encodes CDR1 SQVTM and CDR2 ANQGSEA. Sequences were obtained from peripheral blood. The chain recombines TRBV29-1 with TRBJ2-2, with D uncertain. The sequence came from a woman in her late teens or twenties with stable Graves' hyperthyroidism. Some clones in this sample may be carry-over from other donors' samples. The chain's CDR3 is CSVHATGELFF. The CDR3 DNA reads TGCAGCGTGCACGCCACCGGGGAGCTGTTTTTT.